This record looks at one T cell receptor beta chain sequence and its context. The antigen is undetermined. Assays covered roughly 100,000 TCR templates per sample. The data were produced by immunoSEQ multiplex PCR, yet TCRdb's version contains in-frame clones alone and is incomplete. The table lists approximately 100,000 clones, 93% of them singletons. CDR3 length: 12 residues. Germline V lookup: CDR1 MNHEY, CDR2 SVGAGI. Trimming removed 2 bases from V and 7 bases from J, with 8 bases in between. These data are taken from a study of siplizumab effects on memory and regulatory T cells. Findings of the study overall: Proliferating Tregs in siplizumab cultures were never verified as suppressive. Memory cells seemed less diverse than naive T cells, which seemed major alloresponse contributors.

Sequenced input: non-Treg CD4+ T cells sorted from blood. The TCR originated in a human donor in good health. V is TRBV6-5 and J is TRBJ1-1; D perhaps matches TRBD1 (5 bases). CDR3 sequence reads: CASSYAQGEAFF. The CDR3 DNA follows: TGTGCCAGCAGTTACGCGCAGGGTGAAGCTTTCTTT.